The 16 T cell receptor beta chains listed next were all sequenced from one sample in a study of blood T cell repertoires in COVID-19. Libraries were prepared by immunoSEQ multiplex PCR; TCRdb keeps only in-frame clonotypes and omits some of them. The sample has 100,000 to 150,000 clones, around nine tenths seen once; the top ten hold approximately 1.1%. Sequenced: peripheral blood. Source of these receptors: a woman of 80 years or more with acute or convalescent COVID-19.

The CDR3 region is CASRILAREQFF. In DNA form, the CDR3 reads TGTGCCAGCAGGATACTAGCTAGGGAGCAGTTCTTC. V is TRBV2 and J is TRBJ2-1; tentative D call: TRBD2 (6 bases). The germline gives CDR1 SNHLY, CDR2 FYNNEI. The CDR3 has 12 residues. The ends were cut back, 6 bases at V and 10 bases at J, with 13 bases in the middle.

This chain connects TRBV19 to TRBJ1-3, with D unclear. V was trimmed by 4 bases and J by 8 bases, leaving 15 bases between them. CDR1 and CDR2 (germline): LNHDA, SQIVND (reference sequence). The CDR3 is 14 amino acids. For the CDR3, the DNA is TGTGCCAGTAGTAATATCGATTCCCGGTACACCATATATTTT. The encoded protein is CASSNIDSRYTIYF.

This clone was observed a single time. This chain uses TRBV5-5 with TRBJ1-4; possibly TRBD1 for D (6 bases). Germline CDR1 is SGHKS and CDR2 is YYEKEE (reference sequence). The CDR3 totals 15 residues. V was pared by 4 bases and J by 6 bases, with 16 bases between. CDR3 amino acids: CASSAQGRGDEKLFF. CDR3 bases: TGTGCCAGCAGCGCACAGGGTCGGGGGGATGAAAAACTGTTTTTT.

The genes are TRBV12-5 and TRBJ2-1; D is perhaps TRBD2 (5 bases). The CDR3 runs 14 residues. Germline V lookup: CDR1 LGHNT, CDR2 FRNRAP. The V gene lost 2 bases and the J gene lost 8 bases, with 13 bases spanning the gap. The CDR3: CASGLPGLHDEQFF. The CDR3 region has the DNA TGTGCTAGTGGTTTGCCTGGACTCCACGATGAGCAGTTCTTC.

This sequence joins TRBV28 and TRBJ1-2, with a tentative D call TRBD1 (6 bases). Trimming removed 4 bases at V and 5 bases at J, with 20 bases between. Germline V gene lookup returns CDR1 MDHEN and CDR2 SYDVKM. The CDR3 length is 16 residues. For the CDR3, the DNA is TGTGCCAGCAGTTCCCTTTGGACAGTCGGAAGATATGGCTACACCTTC. Translating it yields CASSSLWTVGRYGYTF.

V and J are TRBV4-1 and TRBJ2-3; maybe TRBD1 (5 bases). From germline, CDR1 is MGHRA and CDR2 YSYEKL. The CDR3 consists of 14 residues. V lost 0 bases, J lost 4 bases, and 8 bases lay in between. The CDR3 here is CASSQDGAADTQYF. The CDR3 DNA reads as TGCGCCAGCAGCCAAGATGGGGCAGCAGATACGCAGTATTTT.

The chain joins TRBV13 to TRBJ2-7, with 14 nucleotides matching TRBD2. The V segment lost 5 bases and the J segment 3 bases; nucleotides outside the gene matches: 3. The CDR3 has 15 amino acids. Germline CDR1 is PRHDT and CDR2 is FYEKMQ (reference sequence). The CDR3 bases are TGTGCCAGCAGCCTCGGACTAGCGGGAGGCTACGAGCAGTACTTC. Its translation: CASSLGLAGGYEQYF.

In this sample, this clone turned up once. The chain uses TRBV29-1 and TRBJ1-2; 9 nucleotides agree with TRBD1. This CDR3 contains 15 residues. Germline loops: CDR1 SQVTM, CDR2 ANQGSEA. The ends lost 6 bases at V and 4 bases at J; junction bases unmatched: 12. The CDR3 is CSVPRGRDRAYGYTF. CDR3 bases: TGCAGCGTGCCGAGGGGTCGGGACAGGGCCTATGGCTACACCTTC. The full variable domain, rest sourced from reference TRBV29-1 and TRBJ1-2, is SAVISQKPSRDICQRGTSLTIQCQVDSQVTMMFWYRQQPGQSLTLIATANQGSEATYESGFVIDKFPISRPNLTFSTLTVSNMSPEDSSIYLCSVPRGRDRAYGYTFGSGTRLTVV.

The chain couples TRBV5-1 to TRBJ2-5; TRBD2 matches at 7 bases. Germline CDR1 SGHRS, CDR2 YFSETQ. This CDR3 spans 16 amino acids. The V gene end was trimmed by 3 bases and the J gene end by 7 bases; junction bases not matched to a gene: 15. CDR3 DNA: TGCGCCAGCAGCTCAACCGGAAGACGGGGGGAAGGGACCCAGTACTTC. Translating gives CASSSTGRRGEGTQYF.

This chain links TRBV6-4 with TRBJ2-2; no clear D. CDR3 length equals 20 residues. Deletions cut 0 bases from V and 4 bases from J, with 24 bases between. CDR1 and CDR2 (germline): MRHNA, SNTAGT. CDR3 protein: CASSDSYYRDLPESTGELFF. CDR3 DNA: TGTGCCAGCAGTGACTCCTACTACCGAGACCTTCCCGAGAGCACCGGGGAGCTGTTTTTT.

The table lists this clone with a count of one. This chain links TRBV7-9 with TRBJ2-1; 9 bases match TRBD2. Germline CDR1 is SEHNR and CDR2 is FQNEAQ (reference sequence). The CDR3 runs to 15 residues. J gave up 0 bases and V 7 bases, and 4 bases lay outside the gene matches. The CDR3 DNA follows: TGTGCCAGCACCGGCGGGGGGGGCTCCTACAATGAGCAGTTCTTC. As protein: CASTGGGGSYNEQFF.

The chain carries TRBV5-4 and TRBJ2-7; D is perhaps TRBD1 (6 bases). The V end lost 1 base, the J end lost 2 bases, and 13 bases lay between the germline ends. The germline CDR1 and CDR2 sequences are SGHNT and YYREEE (reference sequence). The CDR3 runs to 15 residues. The CDR3 region is CASSLHQGSPYEQYF. The CDR3 coding sequence is TGTGCCAGCAGCTTGCACCAGGGGTCCCCCTACGAGCAGTACTTC.

The chain has TRBV12-3 or TRBV12-4 and TRBJ1-2; tentatively, D is TRBD1 (5 bases). Trimming left V 4 bases short and J 2 bases short, with 5 bases between. This CDR3 comprises 12 residues. The CDR3 region is CASSWGNYGYTF. In DNA, the CDR3 is TGTGCCAGCAGTTGGGGCAACTATGGCTACACCTTC.

The chain combines TRBV7-9 with TRBJ1-5; 8 bases match TRBD1. The CDR3 consists of 16 residues. In germline, CDR1 is SEHNR, CDR2 FQNEAQ (reference sequence). The V and J ends lost 5 bases and 7 bases, in that order; junction bases with no gene match: 13. The CDR3 sequence: CASSRGTGGLGQPQHF. The DNA for the CDR3 is TGTGCCAGCAGCCGAGGGACAGGAGGTCTCGGGCAGCCCCAGCATTTT.

The chain links TRBV7-3 to TRBJ2-3, with a possible D match to TRBD2 (6 bases). The CDR3 totals 14 residues. V gave up 5 bases and J gave up 1 base, with 10 bases separating them. CDR1 is SGHTA, CDR2 FQGTGA, per germline. This CDR3 is CASSPSSGTDTQYF. In DNA form, the CDR3 reads TGTGCCAGCAGCCCCTCTAGCGGCACAGATACGCAGTATTTT.

The rearrangement links TRBV29-1 to TRBJ2-1; 7 bases line up with TRBD2. CDR3 length equals 14 residues. Losses at the gene ends were 6 bases for V and 4 bases for J; bases not matched to a gene: 9. Per the germline V gene, CDR1 is SQVTM and CDR2 is ANQGSEA. The chain's CDR3 is CSVEAGRGYNEQFF. The CDR3 region has the DNA TGCAGCGTAGAGGCAGGGAGGGGATACAATGAGCAGTTCTTC.